Listed below are T cell receptor beta chains from one sample, sequenced in a study of metastatic and nonmetastatic thyroid tumors. From the PCR reads, TCRdb re-called clones with MiXCR. In the table there are some 7,000 clones, around 35% of which are singletons. The source material was adjacent normal tissue. The receptors stem from a female donor with papillary thyroid cancer or a benign thyroid nodule (not recorded which). Some clones in this sample may be carry-over from other donors' samples. The CDR3 runs from the conserved cysteine through the conserved F or W. The D gene is left open where the match is weak. Clone sizes are given selectively: once, few, many, or a class where the clone is expanded.

D: TRBD2; V: TRBV11-2; J: TRBJ2-1; size: -; CDR3: CASTPTSGATSYNEQFF; DNA: TGTGCCAGCACCCCGACTAGCGGAGCCACCTCCTACAATGAGCAGTTCTTC
D: -; V: TRBV10-2; J: TRBJ1-5; size: few; CDR3: CATGQDYSNQPQHF; DNA: TGCGCCACCGGACAAGACTATAGCAATCAGCCCCAGCATTTT
D: -; V: TRBV20-1; J: TRBJ2-7; size: -; CDR3: CSARLGGTYEQYF; DNA: TGCAGTGCTAGATTAGGCGGGACCTACGAGCAGTACTTC
D: -; V: TRBV12-3/TRBV12-4; J: TRBJ1-5; size: -; CDR3: CASIRNQPQHF; DNA: TGTGCCAGCATCCGGAATCAGCCCCAGCATTTT
D: TRBD1; V: TRBV10-3; J: TRBJ1-2; size: medium-sized; CDR3: CAISWGTGYGYTF; DNA: TGTGCCATCAGTTGGGGGACAGGGTATGGCTACACCTTC
D: TRBD1; V: TRBV24-1; J: TRBJ2-6; size: few; CDR3: CATRPTGPGANVLTF; DNA: TGTGCCACCAGACCGACAGGGCCCGGGGCCAACGTCCTGACTTTC
D: -; V: TRBV9; J: TRBJ1-1; size: -; CDR3: CASSESAQRLDTEAFF; DNA: TGTGCCAGCAGCGAGTCGGCGCAGCGACTTGACACTGAAGCTTTCTTT
D: TRBD1; V: TRBV7-8; J: TRBJ1-2; size: -; CDR3: CASSGTGGALQNGYTF; DNA: TGTGCCAGCAGCGGGACAGGGGGCGCGCTCCAAAATGGCTACACCTTC
D: TRBD1; V: TRBV20-1; J: TRBJ1-1; size: -; CDR3: CSALGQRNTEAFF; DNA: TGCAGTGCCCTGGGACAGCGGAACACTGAAGCTTTCTTT
D: -; V: TRBV25-1; J: TRBJ2-2; size: -; CDR3: CATTGELFF; DNA: TGTGCCACCACCGGGGAGCTGTTTTTT
D: -; V: TRBV6-1; J: TRBJ2-7; size: -; CDR3: CATSRGRFYEQYF; DNA: TGTGCCACCTCTCGGGGCCGTTTCTACGAGCAGTACTTC
D: -; V: TRBV27; J: TRBJ1-5; size: many; CDR3: CASSAWRNQPQHF; DNA: TGTGCCAGCAGCGCGTGGAGAAATCAGCCCCAGCATTTT
D: TRBD2; V: TRBV7-2; J: TRBJ2-5; size: few; CDR3: CASSPILSLAGGETQYF; DNA: TGTGCCAGCAGCCCCATACTATCACTAGCGGGAGGAGAGACCCAGTACTTC
D: -; V: TRBV12-3/TRBV12-4; J: TRBJ2-6; size: few; CDR3: CASRDAGANVLTF; DNA: TGTGCCAGCAGGGACGCTGGGGCCAACGTCCTGACTTTC
D: -; V: TRBV7-2; J: TRBJ1-6; size: -; CDR3: CASSLAADSALHF; DNA: TGTGCCAGCAGCTTAGCGGCGGATTCGGCCCTCCACTTT
D: TRBD1; V: TRBV28; J: TRBJ1-1; size: large; CDR3: CASRFLRDRGTEAFF; DNA: TGTGCCAGCAGGTTCCTCCGGGACAGGGGGACTGAAGCTTTCTTT
D: -; V: TRBV14; J: TRBJ2-7; size: -; CDR3: CASSQDPDSSYEQYF; DNA: TGTGCCAGCAGCCAAGATCCGGACAGCTCCTACGAGCAGTACTTC
D: TRBD2; V: TRBV30; J: TRBJ2-1; size: -; CDR3: CAWTEGSGRADEQFF; DNA: TGTGCCTGGACGGAAGGTAGTGGGAGGGCCGATGAGCAGTTCTTC
D: TRBD1; V: TRBV20-1; J: TRBJ1-1; size: -; CDR3: CSARDILGGEWTEAFF; DNA: TGCAGTGCTAGAGATATATTAGGGGGCGAGTGGACTGAAGCTTTCTTT
D: -; V: TRBV20-1; J: TRBJ2-7; size: -; CDR3: CSARDPGAMIYEQYF; DNA: TGCAGTGCTAGAGATCCAGGGGCGATGATCTACGAGCAGTACTTC
D: -; V: TRBV7-6; J: TRBJ1-1; size: -; CDR3: CSSSPPPGRDHTEAFF; DNA: TGTTCCAGCAGCCCCCCCCCTGGCAGGGACCACACTGAAGCTTTCTTT
D: TRBD1; V: TRBV27; J: TRBJ2-3; size: few; CDR3: CASSFTRTGKFTDTQYF; DNA: TGTGCCAGCAGTTTTACCCGGACAGGGAAATTCACAGATACGCAGTATTTT
D: -; V: TRBV4-1; J: TRBJ2-3; size: -; CDR3: CASSQEKGGTDTQYF; DNA: TGCGCCAGCAGCCAAGAAAAAGGCGGGACAGATACGCAGTATTTT
D: TRBD2; V: TRBV6-2/TRBV6-3; J: TRBJ2-2; size: few; CDR3: CASRGGSANTVELFF; DNA: TGTGCCAGCCGAGGCGGGAGCGCGAACACCGTGGAGCTGTTTTTT
D: -; V: TRBV6-1; J: TRBJ2-1; size: few; CDR3: CASSEYEQFF; DNA: TGTGCCAGCAGTGAATATGAGCAGTTCTTC
D: TRBD2; V: TRBV20-1; J: TRBJ2-4; size: -; CDR3: CSVRREGNIQYF; DNA: TGCAGTGTGAGGCGGGAGGGAAACATTCAGTACTTC
D: -; V: TRBV7-2; J: TRBJ2-1; size: medium-sized; CDR3: CASSLDNPGGQFF; DNA: TGTGCCAGCAGCTTAGATAATCCCGGGGGGCAGTTCTTC
D: -; V: TRBV6-1; J: TRBJ2-5; size: -; CDR3: CASSEKRTVSQETQYF; DNA: TGTGCCAGCAGTGAAAAGAGAACAGTTTCACAAGAGACCCAGTACTTC
D: TRBD1; V: TRBV10-1; J: TRBJ2-3; size: few; CDR3: CASSEYRGDGTDTQYF; DNA: TGCGCCAGCAGTGAGTACAGGGGAGATGGCACAGATACGCAGTATTTT
D: TRBD2; V: TRBV30; J: TRBJ2-7; size: -; CDR3: CAWTSGRGLAYEQYF; DNA: TGTGCCTGGACTAGCGGGAGAGGTTTAGCCTACGAGCAGTACTTC
D: TRBD2; V: TRBV20-1; J: TRBJ2-5; size: -; CDR3: CSAASGGRAERTQYF; DNA: TGCAGTGCCGCGTCGGGAGGGAGGGCCGAGAGGACCCAGTACTTC
D: -; V: TRBV6-1; J: TRBJ2-7; size: few; CDR3: CASRTGLLSYEQYF; DNA: TGTGCCAGCAGGACTGGCCTCCTCTCCTACGAGCAGTACTTC
D: TRBD1; V: TRBV19; J: TRBJ2-3; size: -; CDR3: CASSVQGAVTDTQYF; DNA: TGTGCCAGTAGTGTACAGGGGGCGGTCACAGATACGCAGTATTTT
D: -; V: TRBV10-3; J: TRBJ2-7; size: few; CDR3: CAISSGTTPYEQYF; DNA: TGTGCCATCAGTTCCGGCACAACCCCCTACGAGCAGTACTTC
D: -; V: TRBV5-1; J: TRBJ2-5; size: -; CDR3: CASSTAAYQETQYF; DNA: TGCGCCAGCAGCACGGCCGCGTACCAAGAGACCCAGTACTTC
D: -; V: TRBV10-3; J: TRBJ1-1; size: -; CDR3: CAISVLAGPNTEAFF; DNA: TGTGCCATCAGTGTTTTAGCCGGCCCGAACACTGAAGCTTTCTTT
D: TRBD2; V: TRBV20-1; J: TRBJ2-5; size: medium-sized; CDR3: CSATPSGGRYQETQYF; DNA: TGCAGTGCGACCCCTAGCGGGGGGAGGTACCAAGAGACCCAGTACTTC
D: TRBD1; V: TRBV12-3/TRBV12-4; J: TRBJ1-2; size: few; CDR3: CASSLLDRWAGYTF; DNA: TGTGCCAGCAGTTTATTGGACAGGTGGGCTGGCTACACCTTC
D: -; V: TRBV4-1; J: TRBJ2-7; size: -; CDR3: CASSQDFQGANEQYF; DNA: TGCGCCAGCAGCCAAGATTTCCAGGGTGCCAACGAGCAGTACTTC
D: TRBD2; V: TRBV9; J: TRBJ2-1; size: -; CDR3: CASSSRTSTIHNEQFF; DNA: TGTGCCAGCAGCTCTAGGACTAGCACCATTCACAATGAGCAGTTCTTC
D: -; V: TRBV10-3; J: TRBJ2-7; size: -; CDR3: CAISSGTDSYEQYF; DNA: TGTGCCATCAGTTCCGGGACGGACTCCTACGAGCAGTACTTC
D: -; V: TRBV5-1; J: TRBJ2-7; size: -; CDR3: CASSRDRSGSYEQYF; DNA: TGCGCCAGCAGCCGAGACAGGTCCGGGTCCTACGAGCAGTACTTC
D: TRBD2; V: TRBV3-1; J: TRBJ2-7; size: -; CDR3: CASSRGGRPHLYEQYF; DNA: TGTGCCAGCAGTCGCGGGGGGCGACCCCACCTCTACGAGCAGTACTTC
D: TRBD2; V: TRBV27; J: TRBJ2-7; size: -; CDR3: CASSPRGLAYSYEQYF; DNA: TGTGCCAGCAGTCCCCGAGGACTAGCGTACTCCTACGAGCAGTACTTC
D: -; V: TRBV4-1; J: TRBJ1-5; size: -; CDR3: CASSQGSGSGYQPQHF; DNA: TGCGCCAGCAGCCAAGGGTCGGGTTCGGGGTATCAGCCCCAGCATTTT
D: TRBD1; V: TRBV27; J: TRBJ1-2; size: -; CDR3: CASSYIDRGGGYTF; DNA: TGTGCCAGCAGTTACATCGACAGGGGGGGTGGCTACACCTTC
D: -; V: TRBV27; J: TRBJ2-1; size: few; CDR3: CASSFGGVSSYNEQFF; DNA: TGTGCCAGCAGTTTCGGGGGCGTTAGCTCCTACAATGAGCAGTTCTTC
D: TRBD1; V: TRBV6-4; J: TRBJ2-3; size: -; CDR3: CASSDLPNRDRTSTDTQYF; DNA: TGTGCCAGCAGTGACCTACCCAACCGGGACAGGACTAGCACAGATACGCAGTATTTT
D: -; V: TRBV20-1; J: TRBJ1-5; size: -; CDR3: CSASQGHLYSNQPQHF; DNA: TGCAGTGCTAGCCAAGGGCATCTTTATAGCAATCAGCCCCAGCATTTT
D: -; V: TRBV6-6; J: TRBJ2-7; size: few; CDR3: CASSYSRAATNEQYF; DNA: TGTGCCAGCAGTTACTCACGGGCAGCCACGAACGAGCAGTACTTC